This is a list of T cell receptor beta chains from one sample in a study of blood T cells in healthy people across ages. TCRdb re-analysed the 5' RACE reads in MiXCR, keeping a single row per CDR3 protein. The sample lists around 1,000,000 distinct CDR3 sequences, around two fifths occurring once. The sequencing sample was made of blood. The receptors originated from a man younger than 35 in good health. Each CDR3 is given with its conserved first and last residue. Fields, in order: D gene, V gene, J gene, clone size, CDR3 protein, CDR3 DNA. The D gene is left open where the match is weak. The size field is filled for only some rows; it gives once, few, many or a size class.

-	TRBV12-3/TRBV12-4	TRBJ1-2	few	CASSFHPLGTYFGYTF	TGTGCCAGCAGTTTCCACCCTCTCGGGACTTACTTCGGCTACACCTTC
TRBD2	TRBV20-1	TRBJ2-1	-	CSALAGRSYNEQFF	TGCAGTGCTCTAGCGGGTCGCTCCTACAATGAGCAGTTCTTC
-	TRBV20-1	TRBJ2-1	-	CSAGRGAGHNEQFF	TGCAGTGCTGGCCGTGGGGCGGGTCACAATGAGCAGTTCTTC
-	TRBV28	TRBJ1-2	many	CASEQGRYGYTF	TGTGCCAGCGAACAGGGACGCTATGGCTACACCTTC
-	TRBV4-3	TRBJ2-4	few	CASSQGLLGAKNIQYF	TGCGCCAGCAGCCAAGGACTTTTGGGGGCCAAAAACATTCAGTACTTC
-	TRBV3-1	TRBJ1-5	-	CASSQGYPGAQPQHF	TGTGCCAGCAGCCAAGGATACCCAGGAGCTCAGCCCCAGCATTTT
TRBD1	TRBV12-3/TRBV12-4	TRBJ1-1	-	CASSPSGGWTEAFF	TGTGCCAGCAGTCCATCAGGGGGGTGGACTGAAGCTTTCTTT
TRBD2	TRBV4-1	TRBJ2-3	-	CASSVQAGGLDTQYF	TGCGCCAGCAGCGTACAAGCGGGGGGGCTCGATACGCAGTATTTT
-	TRBV20-1	TRBJ1-6	-	CSAFGRSSYNSPLHF	TGCAGTGCGTTTGGGAGAAGCTCCTATAATTCACCCCTCCACTTT
-	TRBV12-3/TRBV12-4	TRBJ1-2	many	CASSTGSTLYGYTF	TGTGCCAGCAGTACCGGGTCTACCCTCTATGGCTACACCTTC
TRBD1	TRBV4-1	TRBJ2-1	few	CASSQDLGQGIGEQFF	TGCGCCAGCAGCCAAGATCTGGGACAGGGTATTGGTGAGCAGTTCTTC
-	TRBV7-9	TRBJ1-1	-	CATVQTGSTEAFF	TGTGCCACCGTTCAAACAGGGAGCACTGAAGCTTTCTTT
-	TRBV6-5	TRBJ1-5	-	CASSYSSPTWGNQPQHF	TGTGCCAGCAGTTACTCGAGTCCAACCTGGGGCAATCAGCCTCAGCATTTT
TRBD1	TRBV10-3	TRBJ2-3	-	CAISDRTGLTDTQYF	TGTGCCATCAGTGACCGGACAGGCCTCACAGATACGCAGTATTTT
-	TRBV9	TRBJ2-1	few	CASSVGVLSEQFF	TGTGCCAGCAGCGTAGGGGTTCTATCTGAGCAGTTCTTC
-	TRBV3-1	TRBJ1-5	-	CASGQYRDQPQHF	TGTGCCAGCGGCCAATACAGGGACCAGCCCCAGCATTTT
-	TRBV4-3	TRBJ1-2	many	CASSQGNYGYTF	TGTGCCAGCAGTCAGGGGAACTATGGCTACACCTTC
TRBD1	TRBV7-8	TRBJ1-2	-	CASSFGDSTEYGYTF	TGTGCCAGCAGCTTTGGGGACAGCACGGAGTATGGCTACACCTTC
TRBD1	TRBV20-1	TRBJ2-5	-	CSAPPRDRQETQYF	TGCAGTGCTCCCCCTCGGGACAGACAAGAGACCCAGTACTTC
TRBD1	TRBV20-1	TRBJ1-5	many	CSAPDRGAINQPQHF	TGCAGTGCTCCGGACAGGGGGGCCATCAATCAGCCCCAGCATTTT
-	TRBV3-1	TRBJ1-6	few	CASSQDRGRLGSPLHF	TGTGCCAGCAGCCAAGATCGCGGCCGGCTTGGTTCACCCCTCCACTTT
-	TRBV24-1	TRBJ2-4	few	CATSDPRGAYEQYF	TGTGCCACCAGTGATCCCCGGGGGGCTTATGAGCAGTACTTC
-	TRBV27	TRBJ2-1	-	CASSLSLNNGQFF	TGTGCCAGCAGTTTATCGCTAAACAATGGGCAGTTCTTC
-	TRBV2	TRBJ1-2	few	CASPQPSGSDYGYTF	TGTGCCAGCCCCCAACCGTCCGGATCAGACTATGGCTACACCTTC
TRBD2	TRBV5-4	TRBJ2-3	-	CASSLAGGPLSTDTQYF	TGTGCCAGCAGCTTAGCGGGGGGCCCCCTTAGCACAGATACGCAGTATTTT
-	TRBV14	TRBJ2-3	-	CASSQGPSRQISTDTQYF	TGTGCCAGCAGCCAAGGGCCAAGCAGGCAGATTAGCACAGATACGCAGTATTTT
-	TRBV4-1	TRBJ2-1	once	CTSSLGLGLSEQFF	TGCACCAGCAGCCTCGGCTTAGGGTTGAGTGAGCAGTTCTTC
-	TRBV29-1	TRBJ2-3	-	CSVEAGAFSTDTQYF	TGCAGCGTTGAAGCGGGAGCCTTTAGCACAGATACGCAGTATTTT
-	TRBV7-3	TRBJ2-2	-	CASRDPQENTGELFF	TGTGCCAGCAGAGACCCACAGGAGAACACCGGGGAGCTGTTTTTT
-	TRBV12-3/TRBV12-4	TRBJ1-1	few	CASSLGLGEAGTEAFF	TGTGCCAGCAGTTTAGGGCTTGGGGAAGCGGGCACTGAAGCTTTCTTT
TRBD2	TRBV7-2	TRBJ2-4	-	CASSLEAGGLIYNEQYF	TGTGCCAGCAGCTTAGAAGCGGGGGGGCTTATATACAATGAGCAGTACTTC
-	TRBV7-3	TRBJ1-1	-	CASSVKRDTEAFF	TGTGCCAGCAGCGTAAAGAGGGATACTGAAGCTTTCTTT
TRBD2	TRBV4-3	TRBJ2-3	few	CASSQEPAGLVADTQYF	TGCGCCAGCAGCCAAGAGCCAGCGGGGCTTGTGGCAGATACGCAGTATTTT
-	TRBV12-3/TRBV12-4	TRBJ2-7	many	CASSLFGGLSYEQYF	TGTGCCAGCAGTTTGTTTGGGGGCCTCTCCTACGAGCAGTACTTC
TRBD2	TRBV20-1	TRBJ2-3	few	CSARGDASGGTSTDTQYF	TGCAGTGCTAGAGGGGATGCTAGCGGGGGGACCAGCACAGATACGCAGTATTTT
-	TRBV28	TRBJ2-1	-	CASSLPSSSYNEQFF	TGTGCCAGCAGTTTACCTTCAAGCTCCTACAATGAGCAGTTCTTC
TRBD2	TRBV20-1	TRBJ2-1	-	CSASGLAGGGEQFF	TGCAGTGCTAGTGGACTAGCGGGGGGAGGTGAGCAGTTCTTC
-	TRBV6-6	TRBJ1-2	few	CASSYSMLGLGYTF	TGTGCCAGCAGTTACTCGATGTTAGGGTTGGGCTACACCTTC
TRBD2	TRBV27	TRBJ2-3	few	CASSLSAGVTDTQYF	TGTGCCAGCAGTTTATCAGCGGGGGTCACAGATACGCAGTATTTT
TRBD2	TRBV2	TRBJ2-5	many	CASHSSGRQTQYF	TGTGCCAGCCATAGCAGCGGGAGGCAGACCCAGTACTTC
-	TRBV30	TRBJ2-6	once	CAWSVEFSSGANVLTF	TGTGCCTGGAGTGTAGAGTTCTCCTCTGGGGCCAACGTCCTGACTTTC
TRBD2	TRBV9	TRBJ2-3	few	CASSANPGLVSSDTQYF	TGTGCCAGCAGCGCCAACCCGGGACTAGTAAGCTCAGATACGCAGTATTTT
-	TRBV7-2	TRBJ1-1	-	CASSWGFDLYTEAFF	TGTGCCAGCAGCTGGGGGTTCGATCTGTACACTGAAGCTTTCTTT
-	TRBV6-6	TRBJ2-5	-	CASMGVLDRPQETQYF	TGTGCCAGCATGGGGGTTTTGGACCGACCCCAAGAGACCCAGTACTTC
-	TRBV28	TRBJ2-5	-	CASSSKPTGRETQYF	TGTGCCAGCAGTTCTAAACCGACAGGGAGGGAGACCCAGTACTTC
TRBD1	TRBV6-1	TRBJ2-7	-	CASSPWDRGYEQYF	TGTGCCAGCAGTCCTTGGGACAGGGGGTACGAGCAGTACTTC
-	TRBV3-1	TRBJ2-1	few	CASTQSVSSYNEQFF	TGTGCCAGCACCCAGAGCGTGAGCTCCTACAATGAGCAGTTCTTC
TRBD2	TRBV19	TRBJ2-7	-	CASSISAGGTYEQYF	TGTGCCAGTAGTATCTCAGCGGGGGGAACCTACGAGCAGTACTTC
TRBD2	TRBV4-3	TRBJ2-1	-	CASSVGTSGNVDEQFF	TGCGCCAGCAGCGTAGGGACTAGCGGGAATGTGGATGAGCAGTTCTTC